A selection of T cell receptor beta chains follows, all from one sample in a study of blood T cells in healthy people across ages. MiXCR, applied by TCRdb to the 5' RACE reads, yields one record per CDR3 protein. The table includes over 750,000 distinct CDR3 sequences, around 25% detected once. The sample also formed part of further work on T cells of mothers and their children.

The source material was blood. These receptors originate from a boy between 10 and 17 years old in good health. Each CDR3 is given with its conserved first and last residue. D genes are given only for firm matches. The listing skips clone size in some rows; elsewhere it reads once, few, many or a size class.

CDR3 DNA: TGCGCCAGCAGCCAAGAAAAGAGCGGGGGGACCACAGATACGCAGTATTTT; CDR3 protein: CASSQEKSGGTTDTQYF; D gene: TRBD2; J gene: TRBJ2-3; V gene: TRBV4-3; clone size: -
CDR3 DNA: TGCAGTGCTAGAAAAGGTTCGCAAGAGACCCAGTACTTC; CDR3 protein: CSARKGSQETQYF; D gene: -; J gene: TRBJ2-5; V gene: TRBV20-1; clone size: -
CDR3 DNA: TGCGCCAGCAGCTTTTTAATTGACCAAGAGACCCAGTACTTC; CDR3 protein: CASSFLIDQETQYF; D gene: -; J gene: TRBJ2-5; V gene: TRBV5-1; clone size: -
CDR3 DNA: TGCAGCGTGGGTCTTGGGGCGGGGGAGACCCAGTACTTC; CDR3 protein: CSVGLGAGETQYF; D gene: -; J gene: TRBJ2-5; V gene: TRBV29-1; clone size: few
CDR3 DNA: TGTGCCAGCAGCGTTGCGGGACTTTCCTACGAGCAGTACTTC; CDR3 protein: CASSVAGLSYEQYF; D gene: -; J gene: TRBJ2-7; V gene: TRBV9; clone size: few
CDR3 DNA: TGCGCCAGCAGCGGAAAAACAGGGGGTCCTCAAGAGACCCAGTACTTC; CDR3 protein: CASSGKTGGPQETQYF; D gene: TRBD1; J gene: TRBJ2-5; V gene: TRBV5-1; clone size: -
CDR3 DNA: TGTGCCAGCACCTTCGGACGGGAAGTCTATGGCTACACCTTC; CDR3 protein: CASTFGREVYGYTF; D gene: -; J gene: TRBJ1-2; V gene: TRBV28; clone size: -
CDR3 DNA: TGCAGCGTTGCAGGGGTGTACCAAGAGACCCAGTACTTC; CDR3 protein: CSVAGVYQETQYF; D gene: -; J gene: TRBJ2-5; V gene: TRBV29-1; clone size: few
CDR3 DNA: TGCAGCGTTGAGGCGCGCACGGGTGAGCAGTTCTTC; CDR3 protein: CSVEARTGEQFF; D gene: -; J gene: TRBJ2-1; V gene: TRBV29-1; clone size: -
CDR3 DNA: TGTGCCATCAGTGAGTCCGTCAGGGAGGATGGCTACACCTTC; CDR3 protein: CAISESVREDGYTF; D gene: -; J gene: TRBJ1-2; V gene: TRBV10-3; clone size: -
CDR3 DNA: TGCAGTGCTAGCGGCCCACGAGCGGGAGTCGGGGAGACCCAGTACTTC; CDR3 protein: CSASGPRAGVGETQYF; D gene: TRBD2; J gene: TRBJ2-5; V gene: TRBV20-1; clone size: few
CDR3 DNA: TGTGCCAGCAGTTACGAGACAGGGGGCCAGTATGGCTACACCTTC; CDR3 protein: CASSYETGGQYGYTF; D gene: TRBD1; J gene: TRBJ1-2; V gene: TRBV27; clone size: few
CDR3 DNA: TGTGCCAGCAGCTTACGGGGCAGGGCCTTCGGTGGCTACACCTTC; CDR3 protein: CASSLRGRAFGGYTF; D gene: -; J gene: TRBJ1-2; V gene: TRBV7-2; clone size: -
CDR3 DNA: TGTGCCAGCAGTTTTACGGGAGGGCCCATAGATGAGCAGTTCTTC; CDR3 protein: CASSFTGGPIDEQFF; D gene: TRBD2; J gene: TRBJ2-1; V gene: TRBV12-3/TRBV12-4; clone size: few
CDR3 DNA: TGTGCCAGCAGCCCGGGACAGATCCAGGGGGTGGACATTCAGTACTTC; CDR3 protein: CASSPGQIQGVDIQYF; D gene: TRBD1; J gene: TRBJ2-4; V gene: TRBV28; clone size: -
CDR3 DNA: TGCAGTGCTAAAGAACTAGCCCGGGGGTATGAGCAGTTCTTC; CDR3 protein: CSAKELARGYEQFF; D gene: -; J gene: TRBJ2-1; V gene: TRBV20-1; clone size: -
CDR3 DNA: TGTGCCAGCAGCCAAGTACGGGGATCCCCCTACAATGAGCAGTTCTTC; CDR3 protein: CASSQVRGSPYNEQFF; D gene: -; J gene: TRBJ2-1; V gene: TRBV4-2; clone size: -
CDR3 DNA: TGCAGCGTGCATTTGAACACTGAAGCTTTCTTT; CDR3 protein: CSVHLNTEAFF; D gene: -; J gene: TRBJ1-1; V gene: TRBV29-1; clone size: -
CDR3 DNA: TGTGCCAGCAGCCCCGGGTTAGGGGGGCGCACCGGGGAGCTGTTTTTT; CDR3 protein: CASSPGLGGRTGELFF; D gene: -; J gene: TRBJ2-2; V gene: TRBV7-2; clone size: -
CDR3 DNA: TGTGCCAGCAGCCAAGGGGGCGGGAGGACCGCCTACAATGAGCAGTTCTTC; CDR3 protein: CASSQGGGRTAYNEQFF; D gene: TRBD2; J gene: TRBJ2-1; V gene: TRBV4-2; clone size: -
CDR3 DNA: TGTGCCAGCAGCTACCGGGACAGGGGAGTGGATACGCAGTATTTT; CDR3 protein: CASSYRDRGVDTQYF; D gene: TRBD1; J gene: TRBJ2-3; V gene: TRBV11-2; clone size: -
CDR3 DNA: TGCAGTGCTAGGAAGCAGGGCTACGAGACCCAGTACTTC; CDR3 protein: CSARKQGYETQYF; D gene: -; J gene: TRBJ2-5; V gene: TRBV20-1; clone size: few
CDR3 DNA: TGCAGTGCTAGAGATCTGAGCGGGAGCGAAGTAGATACGCAGTATTTT; CDR3 protein: CSARDLSGSEVDTQYF; D gene: TRBD2; J gene: TRBJ2-3; V gene: TRBV20-1; clone size: -
CDR3 DNA: TGTGCCAGCAGCCCCGACAGGGGTAGGAACACTGAAGCTTTCTTT; CDR3 protein: CASSPDRGRNTEAFF; D gene: TRBD1; J gene: TRBJ1-1; V gene: TRBV7-9; clone size: -
CDR3 DNA: TGTGCCACCAGTGCCCTACGGAATGAGCAGTTCTTC; CDR3 protein: CATSALRNEQFF; D gene: -; J gene: TRBJ2-1; V gene: TRBV24-1; clone size: few
CDR3 DNA: TGTGCTAGTGCTTGGACGGACCTGAACATTCAGTACTTC; CDR3 protein: CASAWTDLNIQYF; D gene: -; J gene: TRBJ2-4; V gene: TRBV12-5; clone size: -
CDR3 DNA: TGTGCCAGCAGTCTCTCCCCGTTGACAGATATTGGAAACACCATATATTTT; CDR3 protein: CASSLSPLTDIGNTIYF; D gene: -; J gene: TRBJ1-3; V gene: TRBV28; clone size: -
CDR3 DNA: TGTGCCAGCAGTTTAGGCCAGGAGCAAGAGACCCAGTACTTC; CDR3 protein: CASSLGQEQETQYF; D gene: -; J gene: TRBJ2-5; V gene: TRBV12-3/TRBV12-4; clone size: many
CDR3 DNA: TGTGCCAGCAGTGATGGGAACAGTGAGACCCAGTACTTC; CDR3 protein: CASSDGNSETQYF; D gene: -; J gene: TRBJ2-5; V gene: TRBV6-4; clone size: -
CDR3 DNA: TGCGCCAGCAGCTTGGAGGGGTCGTATACTGAAGCTTTCTTT; CDR3 protein: CASSLEGSYTEAFF; D gene: -; J gene: TRBJ1-1; V gene: TRBV5-1; clone size: -
CDR3 DNA: TGTGCCACCAGTGATTTGCTTGAGCAGTTCTTC; CDR3 protein: CATSDLLEQFF; D gene: -; J gene: TRBJ2-1; V gene: TRBV24-1; clone size: few
CDR3 DNA: TGTGCCAGCAGTCGTACCGGGACAGGGGACTTAATAATATATTTT; CDR3 protein: CASSRTGTGDLIIYF; D gene: TRBD1; J gene: TRBJ1-3; V gene: TRBV12-3/TRBV12-4; clone size: -
CDR3 DNA: TGTGCCACCAGCAGAACTCTAGCGGCCCTCGGGAACAATGAGCAGTTCTTC; CDR3 protein: CATSRTLAALGNNEQFF; D gene: TRBD2; J gene: TRBJ2-1; V gene: TRBV15; clone size: -
CDR3 DNA: TGCAGCGTTGAAAAGGGAAACACCATATATTTT; CDR3 protein: CSVEKGNTIYF; D gene: -; J gene: TRBJ1-3; V gene: TRBV29-1; clone size: -
CDR3 DNA: TGTGCCAGCAGCGAACTCCCGGGACAGGTTGGTGGCTACACCTTC; CDR3 protein: CASSELPGQVGGYTF; D gene: TRBD1; J gene: TRBJ1-2; V gene: TRBV7-3; clone size: -
CDR3 DNA: TGTGCCAGCAGCCAATTTTTAGCTAACGGTGAGCAGTTCTTC; CDR3 protein: CASSQFLANGEQFF; D gene: -; J gene: TRBJ2-1; V gene: TRBV3-1; clone size: few
CDR3 DNA: TGTGCCAGCAGTTTCTCTAGGAGCAATGAGCAGTTCTTC; CDR3 protein: CASSFSRSNEQFF; D gene: -; J gene: TRBJ2-1; V gene: TRBV27; clone size: -
CDR3 DNA: TGTGCCAGCAGGGGTGCCGGCGAGCAGTACTTC; CDR3 protein: CASRGAGEQYF; D gene: -; J gene: TRBJ2-7; V gene: TRBV12-3/TRBV12-4; clone size: few
CDR3 DNA: TGTGCCAGCAGTTTAGAGGGAACGGGTAAAGAGACCCAGTACTTC; CDR3 protein: CASSLEGTGKETQYF; D gene: -; J gene: TRBJ2-5; V gene: TRBV12-3/TRBV12-4; clone size: -
CDR3 DNA: TGTGCCAGCAGTTACAGACACAAGAATTCACCCCTCCACTTT; CDR3 protein: CASSYRHKNSPLHF; D gene: -; J gene: TRBJ1-6; V gene: TRBV6-5; clone size: few
CDR3 DNA: TGTGCCAGCTCACCACCGGTTGGGGTTACGACTGAAGCTTTCTTT; CDR3 protein: CASSPPVGVTTEAFF; D gene: -; J gene: TRBJ1-1; V gene: TRBV18; clone size: many
CDR3 DNA: TGTGCCAGCAGCTTAGGTGGACCTAGCACAGATACGCAGTATTTT; CDR3 protein: CASSLGGPSTDTQYF; D gene: -; J gene: TRBJ2-3; V gene: TRBV7-2; clone size: -
CDR3 DNA: TGCAGCGTTGAAGAAACAAGCCGGAGCTCCTACAATGAGCAGTTCTTC; CDR3 protein: CSVEETSRSSYNEQFF; D gene: -; J gene: TRBJ2-1; V gene: TRBV29-1; clone size: many
CDR3 DNA: TGCGCCAGCAGCCAAGAAAATCGGGCCCAAGAGACCCAGTACTTC; CDR3 protein: CASSQENRAQETQYF; D gene: -; J gene: TRBJ2-5; V gene: TRBV4-1; clone size: -
CDR3 DNA: TGTGCCAGCAGCGGGCGGGACAGCTTAATCGCCAAAAACATTCAGTACTTC; CDR3 protein: CASSGRDSLIAKNIQYF; D gene: -; J gene: TRBJ2-4; V gene: TRBV9; clone size: -
CDR3 DNA: TGTGCCAGCAGCTTAAAGGGATGGGAGCAGTTCTTC; CDR3 protein: CASSLKGWEQFF; D gene: -; J gene: TRBJ2-1; V gene: TRBV7-9; clone size: few
CDR3 DNA: TGCAGTGCCCGACCCCAGGGATACAATGAGCAGTTCTTC; CDR3 protein: CSARPQGYNEQFF; D gene: -; J gene: TRBJ2-1; V gene: TRBV20-1; clone size: few
CDR3 DNA: TGCAGCGTTGGAGAGGGACAGGGTGTGGGAAAACTGTTTTTT; CDR3 protein: CSVGEGQGVGKLFF; D gene: TRBD1; J gene: TRBJ1-4; V gene: TRBV29-1; clone size: -
CDR3 DNA: TGTGCCAGTGGACAGCTCTCCTACGAGCAGTACTTC; CDR3 protein: CASGQLSYEQYF; D gene: -; J gene: TRBJ2-7; V gene: TRBV6-2/TRBV6-3; clone size: few
CDR3 DNA: TGCGCCAGCAGCTCGGGTGACCCTTATAGCGGGGTTTCCCAACTAGCCAAAAACATTCAGTACTTC; CDR3 protein: CASSSGDPYSGVSQLAKNIQYF; D gene: TRBD2; J gene: TRBJ2-4; V gene: TRBV5-1; clone size: -